The 5 T cell receptor beta chains listed next were all sequenced from one sample in a study of cytotoxic CD8 clonotypes in ibrutinib-treated CLL. Libraries were prepared by immunoSEQ multiplex PCR; TCRdb keeps only in-frame clonotypes and omits some of them. Here the sample spans fewer than 25,000 clones, about 75% being singletons. The specimen comprised PBMCs, sampled before ibrutinib treatment. The source of these receptors is a human donor with chronic lymphocytic leukemia.

This clone was counted a few times. J is TRBJ1-5 and V is TRBV5-4, with a weak D call TRBD1 (5 bases). Trimming removed 0 bases at V and 0 bases at J, with 13 bases between. Germline CDR1 is SGHNT and CDR2 is YYREEE (reference sequence). The CDR3 length is 17 residues. The CDR3 loop reads CASSLGPRAFSNQPQHF. The CDR3 DNA follows: TGTGCCAGCAGCTTGGGGCCCAGGGCATTTAGCAATCAGCCCCAGCATTTT.

The chain recombines TRBV19 with TRBJ2-3, with 7 bases identical to TRBD1. The CDR3 extends over 15 amino acids. The trim removed 5 bases at V and 0 bases at J, leaving 5 bases unmatched. Germline V lookup: CDR1 LNHDA, CDR2 SQIVND (reference sequence). CDR3 residues: CASSPRDSSTDTQYF. Here the CDR3 DNA reads TGTGCCAGTAGTCCAAGGGACAGTAGCACAGATACGCAGTATTTT.

The chain uses TRBV30 and TRBJ2-3; 10 nucleotides align to TRBD2. CDR3 length: 16 residues. V was clipped by 0 bases and J by 1 base; unmatched bases: 4. Germline V lookup: CDR1 GTSNPN, CDR2 SVGIG (reference sequence). CDR3: CAWSVGLAGGTDTQYF. CDR3 nucleotides: TGTGCCTGGAGTGTTGGCCTAGCGGGGGGCACAGATACGCAGTATTTT.

This clone was picked up a small number of times. The gene calls are TRBV25-1 and TRBJ1-2, with D uncertain. The CDR3 has 14 residues. Per germline, CDR1 MGHDK and CDR2 SYGVNS. V gave up 0 bases and J gave up 5 bases, with 10 bases separating them. DNA of the CDR3: TGTGCCAGCAGTGAATACGGACGTTCGTATGGCTACACCTTC. Translating it yields CASSEYGRSYGYTF.

This chain links TRBV28 with TRBJ2-5; TRBD2 matches at 11 bases. This CDR3 region has 17 residues. The germline CDR1 and CDR2 sequences are MDHEN and SYDVKM. Trimming removed 2 bases from V and 5 bases from J; junction bases left unmatched: 10. This CDR3 is CASSLRGTSGGRETQYF. In nucleotides, the CDR3 is TGTGCCAGCAGTTTAAGGGGGACTAGCGGAGGTAGGGAGACCCAGTACTTC.